Below are 26 T cell receptor beta chains sequenced from a single sample in a study of cytomegalovirus exposure and HLA in healthy donors. Use of 60 Vbeta and 13 Jbeta primers characterized the PCR. TCRdb keeps only in-frame clones here, not all; method: immunoSEQ multiplex PCR. The profile shows about 120,000 clones, about 68% of them singletons. Source material: PBMCs. The receptors here all came from a woman aged 40 to 50 in good health and CMV-seropositive.

This chain uses TRBV5-6 with TRBJ1-2, with 8 bases that match TRBD1. Germline CDR1 and CDR2: SGHDT and YYEEEE. The V gene end was trimmed by 3 bases and the J gene end by 6 bases; junction bases not matched to a gene: 7. The length of the CDR3 is 14 residues. CDR3 DNA: TGTGCCAGCAGCTCCGTGGACAGGGTGGATGGCTACACCTTC. It codes for CASSSVDRVDGYTF.

The sample holds a few counts of this clone. J is TRBJ2-1 and V is TRBV7-6, with 7 positions matching TRBD1. CDR3 size: 15 residues. The germline V gene encodes CDR1 SGHVS and CDR2 FNYEAQ. Trimming at V came to 0 bases and at J to 7 bases, leaving 6 bases not matched to a gene. The CDR3 nucleotides read TGTGCCAGCAGCTTAGCCGGGACAGTTTCTAATGAGCAGTTCTTC. It encodes CASSLAGTVSNEQFF. The entire variable domain, with the rest obtained from reference TRBV7-6 and TRBJ2-1, is as follows: GAGVSQSPRYKVTKRGQDVALRCDPISGHVSLYWYRQALGQGPEFLTYFNYEAQQDKSGLPNDRFSAERPEGSISTLTIQRTEQRDSAMYRCASSLAGTVSNEQFFGPGTRLTVL.

Comments on this clone: The same CDR3 can be traced to other DNA sequences in this sample. The rearrangement uses TRBV29-1 and TRBJ2-1; the match to TRBD2 covers 8 bases. CDR1 and CDR2 (germline): SQVTM, ANQGSEA. Trimming at V came to 4 bases and at J to 12 bases, leaving 11 bases not matched to a gene. The CDR3 runs 13 residues. DNA for the CDR3: TGCAGCGTTGTGGGAGGTAGCGGGACTGTGCAGTTCTTC. Translated: CSVVGGSGTVQFF.

The chain joins TRBV29-1 to TRBJ1-2; D perhaps matches TRBD1 (5 bases). The CDR3 has 13 amino acids. Germline V gene sequence: CDR1 SQVTM, CDR2 ANQGSEA. V lost 1 base, J lost 5 bases, and 11 bases lay in between. CDR3 protein: CSVEGGRGYGYTF. In DNA form, the CDR3 reads TGCAGCGTTGAAGGGGGTAGGGGATATGGCTACACCTTC.

J is TRBJ2-7 and V is TRBV29-1; 8 bases fit TRBD2. Germline V gene sequence: CDR1 SQVTM, CDR2 ANQGSEA. V gave up 6 bases and J gave up 6 bases; unmatched junction bases: 4. The CDR3 is 11 residues long. CDR3 region: CSVAGGIEQYF. The CDR3 nucleotides read TGCAGCGTGGCGGGGGGTATCGAGCAGTACTTC.

By share, this clone ranks as medium-sized. The chain is built from TRBV2 and TRBJ1-1; the D gene is possibly TRBD1 (6 bases). The CDR3 is made up of 14 amino acids. Germline V gene data show CDR1 as SNHLY and CDR2 as FYNNEI. The V end was cut by 2 bases, the J end by 5 bases, with 12 bases between. This chain's CDR3 is CASSESRGGTEAFF. The CDR3 coding sequence is TGTGCCAGCAGTGAAAGCAGGGGCGGGACTGAAGCTTTCTTT.

The gene calls are TRBV5-5 and TRBJ1-1; unclear D gene. V was clipped by 1 base and J by 6 bases, with 13 bases between them. Germline CDR1 is SGHKS and CDR2 is YYEKEE (reference sequence). This CDR3 has 14 residues. The CDR3 loop reads CASSLIVGVSEAFF. CDR3 DNA sequence: TGTGCCAGCAGCTTGATAGTCGGGGTCTCTGAAGCTTTCTTT.

The chain joins TRBV7-3 to TRBJ2-2; a possible D gene is TRBD2 (6 bases). Looked up from germline, CDR1 is SGHTA and CDR2 is FQGTGA. V was trimmed by 2 bases and J by 6 bases, leaving 16 bases between them. This CDR3 spans 16 amino acids. CDR3 loop: CASSLGSGRGAGELFF. The CDR3 bases are TGTGCCAGCAGCTTAGGTTCCGGGAGAGGCGCCGGGGAGCTGTTTTTT.

The chain is built from TRBV6-5 and TRBJ1-4; 7 nucleotides align to TRBD1. Germline values: CDR1 MNHEY, CDR2 SVGAGI. This CDR3 contains 13 residues. J gave up 8 bases and V 5 bases, and 5 bases lay outside the gene matches. The CDR3 nucleotides read TGTGCCAGCAGTCGGGACAGTAAGGAAAAACTGTTTTTT. Translating it yields CASSRDSKEKLFF.

This clone showed up just once. The chain is built from TRBV25-1 and TRBJ1-5; D gene ambiguous. Germline-derived CDR1 and CDR2 are MGHDK and SYGVNS. V was pared by 4 bases and J by 3 bases, with 7 bases between. There are 13 residues in the CDR3. As DNA, the CDR3 is TGTGCCAGCAGTGGCCAGAACAATCAGCCCCAGCATTTT. It yields the protein CASSGQNNQPQHF.

This chain uses TRBV6-5 with TRBJ2-3; 10 nucleotides match TRBD2. The CDR3 spans 14 residues. V shed 5 bases, J shed 5 bases, and the junction held 4 bases outside the gene matches. Germline assignment: CDR1 MNHEY and CDR2 SVGAGI. CDR3 sequence reads: CASSTGTSVDTQYF. CDR3 coding DNA: TGTGCCAGCAGTACTGGGACTAGCGTAGATACGCAGTATTTT.

The rearrangement links TRBV11-2 to TRBJ2-7; TRBD2 agrees at 9 bases. V lost 1 base to trimming and J lost 3 bases; unmatched junction nucleotides: 4. The CDR3 totals 15 residues. Germline V CDR1 and CDR2: SGHAT, FQNNGV. CDR3 amino acids: CASSLVGTSIYEQYF. CDR3 sequence (DNA): TGTGCCAGCAGCTTAGTCGGGACTAGCATCTACGAGCAGTACTTC. Full variable domain (remainder filled in from reference TRBV11-2 and TRBJ2-7): EAGVAQSPRYKIIEKRQSVAFWCNPISGHATLYWYQQILGQGPKLLIQFQNNGVVDDSQLPKDRFSAERLKGVDSTLKIQPAKLEDSAVYLCASSLVGTSIYEQYFGPGTRLTVT.

For this clone: A read error may account for a junction end that differs from germline. The CDR3 spells CASSLDGGVTYNEQFF. CDR3 sequence (DNA): TGTGCCAGCAGTTTAGACGGGGGGGTTACGTACAATGAGCAGTTCTTC. The chain is built from TRBV7-2 and TRBJ2-1, with 8 bases lining up with TRBD2. The CDR3 has 16 residues. The V gene's germline CDR1 is SGHTA and CDR2 FQGNSA.

The V and J genes are TRBV5-1 and TRBJ1-1; 9 bases line up with TRBD1. The V gene's germline CDR1 is SGHRS and CDR2 YFSETQ. The CDR3 runs to 15 residues. J gave up 2 bases and V 0 bases, and 2 bases lay outside the gene matches. The CDR3 loop is CASSLDTGGNTEAFF. CDR3 DNA sequence: TGCGCCAGCAGCTTGGATACAGGGGGCAACACTGAAGCTTTCTTT.

The chain links TRBV19 to TRBJ1-3; TRBD1 might be the D (6 bases). The V end lost 7 bases, the J end lost 1 base, and 11 bases lay between the germline ends. This CDR3 comprises 14 residues. Per the germline V gene, CDR1 is LNHDA and CDR2 is SQIVND (reference sequence). The CDR3 DNA sequence: TGTGCCAGTAACGGACAGCGGTCTGGAAACACCATATATTTT. As protein: CASNGQRSGNTIYF.

The V and J genes are TRBV7-3 and TRBJ1-1; D may be TRBD1 (5 bases). Germline-derived CDR1 and CDR2 are SGHTA and FQGTGA. V was cut by 2 bases and J by 1 base, with 20 bases left in between. CDR3 length: 18 residues. This CDR3 is CASSLSGLGQGGNTEAFF. Here the CDR3 DNA reads TGTGCCAGCAGCTTATCTGGTCTGGGGCAGGGCGGGAACACTGAAGCTTTCTTT. The complete variable domain, with remaining parts taken from reference TRBV7-3 and TRBJ1-1, reads GAGVSQTPSNKVTEKGKYVELRCDPISGHTALYWYRQSLGQGPEFLIYFQGTGAADDSGLPNDRFFAVRPEGSVSTLKIQRTERGDSAVYLCASSLSGLGQGGNTEAFFGQGTRLTVV.

The chain couples TRBV11-2 to TRBJ1-6; D possibly corresponds to TRBD1 (5 bases). The germline CDR1 and CDR2 sequences are SGHAT and FQNNGV. The CDR3 loop spans 17 amino acids. Deletions cut 1 base from V and 4 bases from J, with 14 bases between. The chain's CDR3 is CASSLGKGHEYNSPLHF. In DNA, the CDR3 is TGTGCCAGCAGCTTAGGAAAAGGACACGAATATAATTCACCCCTCCACTTT.

The genes are TRBV10-3 and TRBJ1-1, with a possible D match to TRBD1 (5 bases). V was clipped by 0 bases and J by 8 bases, with 13 bases between them. The CDR3 has 14 amino acids. The germline V gene encodes CDR1 ENHRY and CDR2 SYGVKD. This CDR3 is CAISESLQRGEAFF. CDR3 in DNA: TGTGCCATCAGTGAGTCATTACAAAGGGGAGAAGCTTTCTTT.

The rearrangement uses TRBV27 and TRBJ1-1; possible D gene TRBD1, 6 bases. In germline, CDR1 is MNHEY, CDR2 SMNVEV (reference sequence). This CDR3 spans 11 amino acids. Deletions cut 3 bases from V and 10 bases from J, with 9 bases between. The CDR3 region is CASSFGGRAFF. The CDR3 region has the DNA TGTGCCAGCAGTTTCGGGGGGCGAGCTTTCTTT.

V and J are TRBV7-9 and TRBJ2-5; a possible D gene is TRBD1 (6 bases). CDR1 SEHNR and CDR2 FQNEAQ come from the germline V gene (reference sequence). This CDR3 is built from 12 residues. V lost 8 bases and J 1 base, leaving 8 bases between the germline ends. The chain's CDR3 is CASQGSQETQYF. The DNA for the CDR3 is TGTGCCAGCCAGGGGTCCCAAGAGACCCAGTACTTC.

The sample holds a few counts of this clone. The chain carries TRBV28 and TRBJ1-1; D uncertain. With 2 bases removed from V and 3 bases from J, the gap between germline ends came to 10 bases. The CDR3 sequence is 14 residues long. Germline CDR1 is MDHEN and CDR2 is SYDVKM. The CDR3 is CASSLSLRDTEAFF. The CDR3 DNA reads TGTGCCAGCAGTTTAAGCCTGCGGGACACTGAAGCTTTCTTT. The entire variable domain, with the rest obtained from reference TRBV28 and TRBJ1-1, is as follows: DVKVTQSSRYLVKRTGEKVFLECVQDMDHENMFWYRQDPGLGLRLIYFSYDVKMKEKGDIPEGYSVSREKKERFSLILESASTNQTSMYLCASSLSLRDTEAFFGQGTRLTVV.

This rearrangement joins TRBV15 to TRBJ1-1; D ambiguous. Trimming shortened V by 0 bases and J by 0 bases, and 8 bases separated the two germline ends. The CDR3 extends over 15 amino acids. Germline-derived CDR1 and CDR2 are LNHNV and YYDKDF (reference sequence). This CDR3 is CATSREFAVNTEAFF. The CDR3 DNA follows: TGTGCCACCAGCAGAGAATTTGCAGTGAACACTGAAGCTTTCTTT.

The V gene is TRBV20-1, the J gene TRBJ2-7, with D tentatively TRBD2 (5 bases). The CDR3 spans 11 residues. Germline V CDR1 and CDR2: DFQATT, SNEGSKA (reference sequence). With 3 bases removed from V and 6 bases from J, the gap between germline ends came to 9 bases. This chain's CDR3 is CSASQDFEQYF. CDR3 nucleotide sequence: TGCAGTGCTAGCCAGGACTTCGAGCAGTACTTC.

V and J are TRBV7-9 and TRBJ2-1; the match to TRBD2 covers 11 bases. Losses at the gene ends were 5 bases for V and 5 bases for J; bases not matched to a gene: 5. The germline CDR1 and CDR2 sequences are SEHNR and FQNEAQ (reference sequence). This CDR3 is built from 15 residues. CDR3 bases: TGTGCCAGCAGCATCAGACTAGCGGGACACAATGAGCAGTTCTTC. It encodes CASSIRLAGHNEQFF.

The chain is built from TRBV7-9 and TRBJ2-4; 8 nucleotides line up with TRBD2. The trim removed 4 bases at V and 2 bases at J, leaving 13 bases unmatched. Germline-derived CDR1 and CDR2 are SEHNR and FQNEAQ (reference sequence). The length of the CDR3 is 18 residues. The CDR3 spells CASSSRPGVAGTKNIQYF. CDR3 in DNA: TGTGCCAGCAGCTCTAGGCCCGGGGTAGCGGGGACCAAAAACATTCAGTACTTC.

The chain combines TRBV25-1 with TRBJ2-5; maybe TRBD1 (6 bases). The end of the DNA aligns better with TRBJ2-7, so the J call may be wrong. Germline CDR1 reads MGHDK; CDR2 reads SYGVNS. This CDR3 has 13 residues. Here the CDR3 DNA reads TGTGCCAGCAGTGCGGGACATTCCTACGAGCAGTACTTC. Translation: CASSAGHSYEQYF.